This T cell receptor beta chain stems from a study of blood T cell repertoires in COVID-19. Study overall: Nucleic acid was either cDNA or gDNA, and it came from T cells, B-cell-depleted T cells, or PBMCs.

The CDR3 runs 11 residues. V was cut by 7 bases and J by 9 bases, with 13 bases left in between. Germline lookup yields CDR1 SNHLY and CDR2 FYNNEI. In the study's own analysis: Estimates of nucleated cell counts were drawn from the amplification of reference gene primers. The data were produced by immunoSEQ multiplex PCR, yet TCRdb's version contains in-frame clones alone and is incomplete. The DNA was the basis for D and trimming; V, J and clone size are from that table. The sample lists 150,000 to 190,000 clones; around 84% were seen once. Material: PBMCs or T cells enriched from blood (not recorded which). The chain recombines TRBV2 with TRBJ2-7; D perhaps matches TRBD2 (5 bases). The origin of this receptor is a man in his fifties who had recovered from COVID-19. The CDR3 loop reads CASTYQAGQYF. Here the CDR3 DNA reads TGTGCCAGCACCTATCAGGCGGGGCAGTACTTC.